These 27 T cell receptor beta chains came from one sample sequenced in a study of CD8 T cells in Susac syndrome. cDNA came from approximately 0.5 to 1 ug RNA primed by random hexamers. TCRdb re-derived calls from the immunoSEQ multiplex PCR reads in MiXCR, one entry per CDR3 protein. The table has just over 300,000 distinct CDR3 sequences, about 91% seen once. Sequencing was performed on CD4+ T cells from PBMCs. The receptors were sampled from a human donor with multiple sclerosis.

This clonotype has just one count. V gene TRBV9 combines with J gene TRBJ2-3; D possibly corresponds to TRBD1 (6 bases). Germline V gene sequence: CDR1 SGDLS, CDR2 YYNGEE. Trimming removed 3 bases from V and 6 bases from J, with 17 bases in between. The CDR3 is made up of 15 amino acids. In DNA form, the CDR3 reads TGTGCCAGCAGCGCCCCTGGGGGCGCTCCGGATACGCAGTATTTT. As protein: CASSAPGGAPDTQYF. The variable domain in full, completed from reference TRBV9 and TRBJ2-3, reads DSGVTQTPKHLITATGQRVTLRCSPRSGDLSVYWYQQSLDQGLQFLIQYYNGEERAKGNILERFSAQQFPDLHSELNLSSLELGDSALYFCASSAPGGAPDTQYFGPGTRLTVL.

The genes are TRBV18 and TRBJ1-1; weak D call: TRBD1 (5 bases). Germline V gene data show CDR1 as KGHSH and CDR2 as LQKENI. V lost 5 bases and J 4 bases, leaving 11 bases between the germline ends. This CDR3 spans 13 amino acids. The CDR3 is CASSRGVVTEAFF. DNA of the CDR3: TGTGCCAGCTCAAGAGGGGTAGTCACTGAAGCTTTCTTT. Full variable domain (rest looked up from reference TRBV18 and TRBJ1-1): NAGVMQNPRHLVRRRGQEARLRCSPMKGHSHVYWYRQLPEEGLKFMVYLQKENIIDESGMPKERFSAEFPKEGPSILRIQQVVRGDSAAYFCASSRGVVTEAFFGQGTRLTVV.

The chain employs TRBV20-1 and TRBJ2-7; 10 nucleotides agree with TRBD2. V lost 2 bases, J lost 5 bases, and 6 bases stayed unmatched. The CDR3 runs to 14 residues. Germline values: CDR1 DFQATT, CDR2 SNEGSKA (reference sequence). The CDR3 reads CSARKLAGEDEQYF. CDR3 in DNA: TGCAGTGCTAGAAAGCTAGCGGGAGAGGACGAGCAGTACTTC.

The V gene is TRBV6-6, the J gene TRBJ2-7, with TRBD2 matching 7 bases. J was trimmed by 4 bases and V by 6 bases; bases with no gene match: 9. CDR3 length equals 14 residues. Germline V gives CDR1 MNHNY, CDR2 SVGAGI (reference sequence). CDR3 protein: CASSERGRGYEQYF. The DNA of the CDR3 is TGTGCCAGCAGCGAGAGAGGGAGGGGTTACGAGCAGTACTTC.

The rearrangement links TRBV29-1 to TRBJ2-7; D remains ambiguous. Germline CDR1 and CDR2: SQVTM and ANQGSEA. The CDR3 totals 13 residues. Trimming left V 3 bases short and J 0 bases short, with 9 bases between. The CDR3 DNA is TGCAGCGTTGATCGACGAGCCTCCTACGAGCAGTACTTC. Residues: CSVDRRASYEQYF.

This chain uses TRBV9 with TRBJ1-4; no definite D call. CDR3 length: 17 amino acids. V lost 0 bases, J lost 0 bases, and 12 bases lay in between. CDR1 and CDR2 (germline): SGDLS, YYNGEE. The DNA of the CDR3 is TGTGCCAGCAGCGTAGACCCTTCGACCACAACTAATGAAAAACTGTTTTTT. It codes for CASSVDPSTTTNEKLFF. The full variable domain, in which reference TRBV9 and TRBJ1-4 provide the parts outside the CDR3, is DSGVTQTPKHLITATGQRVTLRCSPRSGDLSVYWYQQSLDQGLQFLIQYYNGEERAKGNILERFSAQQFPDLHSELNLSSLELGDSALYFCASSVDPSTTTNEKLFFGSGTQLSVL.

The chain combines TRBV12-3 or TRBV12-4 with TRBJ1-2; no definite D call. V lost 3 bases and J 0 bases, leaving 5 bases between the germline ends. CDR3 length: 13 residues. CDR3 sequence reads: CASSFGPNYGYTF. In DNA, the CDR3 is TGTGCCAGCAGTTTTGGACCTAACTATGGCTACACCTTC.

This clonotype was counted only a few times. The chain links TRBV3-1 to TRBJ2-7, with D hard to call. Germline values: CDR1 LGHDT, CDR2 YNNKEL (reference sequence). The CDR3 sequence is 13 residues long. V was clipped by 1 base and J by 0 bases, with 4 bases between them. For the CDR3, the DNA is TGTGCCAGCAGCCAAGGGTCCTCCTACGAGCAGTACTTC. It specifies CASSQGSSYEQYF.

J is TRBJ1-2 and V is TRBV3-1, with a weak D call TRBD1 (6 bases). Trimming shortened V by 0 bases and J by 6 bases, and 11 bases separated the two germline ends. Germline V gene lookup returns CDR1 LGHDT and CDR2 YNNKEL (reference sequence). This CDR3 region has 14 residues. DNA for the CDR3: TGTGCCAGCAGCCAAGATCTGTCAGGGGATGGCTACACCTTC. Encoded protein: CASSQDLSGDGYTF. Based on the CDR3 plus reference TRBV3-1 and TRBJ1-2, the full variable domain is DTAVSQTPKYLVTQMGNDKSIKCEQNLGHDTMYWYKQDSKKFLKIMFSYNNKELIINETVPNRFSPKSPDKAHLNLHINSLELGDSAVYFCASSQDLSGDGYTFGSGTRLTVV.

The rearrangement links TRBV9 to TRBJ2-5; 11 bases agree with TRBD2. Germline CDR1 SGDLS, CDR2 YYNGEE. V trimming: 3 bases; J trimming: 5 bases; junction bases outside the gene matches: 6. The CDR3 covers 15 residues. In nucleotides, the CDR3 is TGTGCCAGCAGCGGTAGCGGGGGGGCAAGGGAGACCCAGTACTTC. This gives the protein CASSGSGGARETQYF.

CDR3 bases: TGTGCCAGCATCATCGGGGCAACGCTCTCTGGGGCCAACGTCCTGACTTTC. Translated, it gives CASIIGATLSGANVLTF. V usage is TRBV5-6 and J usage is TRBJ2-6; D possibly uses TRBD1 or TRBD2 (5 bases each). Trimming pared 6 bases from V and 0 bases from J, leaving 16 bases between. This CDR3 contains 17 residues. In germline, CDR1 is SGHDT, CDR2 YYEEEE.

CDR3 protein: CASSPLAGPANEQFF. CDR3 nucleotide sequence: TGTGCCAGCAGCCCTCTAGCGGGCCCCGCTAATGAGCAGTTCTTC. This sequence joins TRBV7-2 and TRBJ2-1; 8 bases match TRBD2. CDR1 is SGHTA and CDR2 is FQGNSA in the germline V gene. This CDR3 contains 15 residues. The V and J ends lost 5 bases and 7 bases, in that order; junction bases with no gene match: 10.

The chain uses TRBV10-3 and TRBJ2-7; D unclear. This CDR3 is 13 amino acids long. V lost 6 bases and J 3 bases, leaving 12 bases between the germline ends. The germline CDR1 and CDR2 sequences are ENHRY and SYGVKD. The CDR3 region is CAISPAWVYEQYF. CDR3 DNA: TGTGCCATCAGCCCGGCTTGGGTCTACGAGCAGTACTTC.

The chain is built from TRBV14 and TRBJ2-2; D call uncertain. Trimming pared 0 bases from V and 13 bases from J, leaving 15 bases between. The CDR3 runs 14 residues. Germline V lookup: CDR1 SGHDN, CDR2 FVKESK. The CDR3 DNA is TGTGCCAGCAGCCAAGACTACGTTGTTACAAGGCTGTTTTTT. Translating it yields CASSQDYVVTRLFF.

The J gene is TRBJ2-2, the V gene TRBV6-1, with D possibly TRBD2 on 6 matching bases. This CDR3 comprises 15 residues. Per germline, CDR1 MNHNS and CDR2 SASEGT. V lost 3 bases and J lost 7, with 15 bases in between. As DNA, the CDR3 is TGTGCCAGCAGTGAGGAAGGGCGGAGGGACGGGGAGCTGTTTTTT. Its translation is CASSEEGRRDGELFF.

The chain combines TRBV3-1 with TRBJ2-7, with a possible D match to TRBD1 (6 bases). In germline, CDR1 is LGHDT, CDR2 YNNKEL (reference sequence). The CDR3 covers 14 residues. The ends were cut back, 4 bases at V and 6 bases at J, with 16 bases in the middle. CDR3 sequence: CASSLRTEEVEQYF. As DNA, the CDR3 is TGTGCCAGCAGCCTCAGGACAGAGGAGGTCGAGCAGTACTTC.

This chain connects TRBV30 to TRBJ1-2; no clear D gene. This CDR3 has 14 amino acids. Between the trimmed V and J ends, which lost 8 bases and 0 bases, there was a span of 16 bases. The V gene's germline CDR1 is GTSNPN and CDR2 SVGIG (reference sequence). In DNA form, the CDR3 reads TGTGCCGGCCGGAGGGAGCGGGCTAACTATGGCTACACCTTC. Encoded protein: CAGRRERANYGYTF.

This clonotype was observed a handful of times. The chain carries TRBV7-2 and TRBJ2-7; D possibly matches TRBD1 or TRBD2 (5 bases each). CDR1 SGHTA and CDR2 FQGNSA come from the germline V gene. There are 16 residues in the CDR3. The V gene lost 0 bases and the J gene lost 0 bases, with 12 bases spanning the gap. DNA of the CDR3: TGTGCCAGCAGCTTAGCCGGGACCCAGAGCTCCTACGAGCAGTACTTC. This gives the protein CASSLAGTQSSYEQYF.

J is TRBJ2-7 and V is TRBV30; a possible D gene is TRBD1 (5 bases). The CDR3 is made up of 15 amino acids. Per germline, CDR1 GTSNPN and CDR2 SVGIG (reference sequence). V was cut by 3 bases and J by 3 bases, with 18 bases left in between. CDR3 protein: CAWRKQGPPFYEQYF. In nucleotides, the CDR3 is TGTGCCTGGAGGAAGCAGGGTCCCCCTTTCTACGAGCAGTACTTC.

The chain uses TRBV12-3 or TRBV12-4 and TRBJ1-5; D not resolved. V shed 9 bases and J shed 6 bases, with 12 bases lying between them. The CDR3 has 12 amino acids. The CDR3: CASAAGVQPQHF. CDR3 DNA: TGTGCCAGTGCGGCTGGGGTTCAGCCCCAGCATTTT.

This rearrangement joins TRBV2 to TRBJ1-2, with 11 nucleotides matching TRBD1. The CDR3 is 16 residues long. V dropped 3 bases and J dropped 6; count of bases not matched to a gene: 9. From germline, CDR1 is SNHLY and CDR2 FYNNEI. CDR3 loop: CASSDLWTGGADGYTF. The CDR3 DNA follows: TGTGCCAGCAGTGATTTATGGACAGGGGGCGCGGATGGCTACACCTTC. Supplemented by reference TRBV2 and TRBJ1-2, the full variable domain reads EPEVTQTPSHQVTQMGQEVILRCVPISNHLYFYWYRQILGQKVEFLVSFYNNEISEKSEIFDDQFSVERPDGSNFTLKIRSTKLEDSAMYFCASSDLWTGGADGYTFGSGTRLTVV.

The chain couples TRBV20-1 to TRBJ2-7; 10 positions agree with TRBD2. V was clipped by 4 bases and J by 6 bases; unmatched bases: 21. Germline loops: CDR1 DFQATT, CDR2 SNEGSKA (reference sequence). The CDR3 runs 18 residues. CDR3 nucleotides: TGCAGTGCTACCAAAAGCGGGGGGGGCGTTGTCGATTACGTCGAGCAGTACTTC. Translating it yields CSATKSGGGVVDYVEQYF.

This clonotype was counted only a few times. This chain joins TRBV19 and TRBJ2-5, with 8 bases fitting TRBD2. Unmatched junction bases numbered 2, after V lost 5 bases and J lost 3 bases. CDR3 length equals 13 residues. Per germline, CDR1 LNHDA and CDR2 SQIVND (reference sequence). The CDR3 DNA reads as TGTGCCAGTAGTTCCGGGGGGGAAGAGACCCAGTACTTC. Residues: CASSSGGEETQYF. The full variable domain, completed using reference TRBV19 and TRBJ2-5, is DGGITQSPKYLFRKEGQNVTLSCEQNLNHDAMYWYRQDPGQGLRLIYYSQIVNDFQKGDIAEGYSVSREKKESFPLTVTSAQKNPTAFYLCASSSGGEETQYFGPGTRLLVL.

The CDR3 reads CASSFLESSTDTQYF. The CDR3 nucleotides read TGTGCCAGCAGCTTTCTAGAGAGTAGCACAGATACGCAGTATTTT. The gene calls are TRBV5-6 and TRBJ2-3; D call uncertain. The germline V gene has CDR1 SGHDT and CDR2 YYEEEE. The CDR3 extends over 15 amino acids. The V and J ends lost 2 bases and 0 bases respectively, with 10 bases between them.

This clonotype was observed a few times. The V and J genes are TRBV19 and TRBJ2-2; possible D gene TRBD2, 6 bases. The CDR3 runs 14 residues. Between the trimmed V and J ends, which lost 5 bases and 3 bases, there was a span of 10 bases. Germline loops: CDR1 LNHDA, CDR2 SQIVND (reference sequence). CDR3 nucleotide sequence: TGTGCCAGTAGTTCGACTAGAGACACCGGGGAGCTGTTTTTT. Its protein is CASSSTRDTGELFF.

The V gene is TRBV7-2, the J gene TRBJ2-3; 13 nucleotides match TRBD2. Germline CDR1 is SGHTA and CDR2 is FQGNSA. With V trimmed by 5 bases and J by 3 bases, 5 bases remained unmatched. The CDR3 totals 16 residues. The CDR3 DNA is TGTGCCAGCAGCCCGGGACTAGCGGGATGGACAGATACGCAGTATTTT. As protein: CASSPGLAGWTDTQYF. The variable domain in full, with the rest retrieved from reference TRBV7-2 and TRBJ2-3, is GAGVSQSPSNKVTEKGKDVELRCDPISGHTALYWYRQSLGQGLEFLIYFQGNSAPDKSGLPSDRFSAERTGGSVSTLTIQRTQQEDSAVYLCASSPGLAGWTDTQYFGPGTRLTVL.

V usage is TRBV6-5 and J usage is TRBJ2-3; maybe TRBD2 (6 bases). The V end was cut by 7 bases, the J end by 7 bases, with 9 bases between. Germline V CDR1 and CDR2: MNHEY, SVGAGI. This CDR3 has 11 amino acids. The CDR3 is CASIRGNTQYF. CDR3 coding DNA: TGTGCCAGCATTCGGGGGAATACGCAGTATTTT.